This T cell receptor beta chain was sequenced in a study of CXCR3-negative and CXCR3-positive naive CD8 T cells. The authors prepared UMI-labeled TRB cDNA libraries by 5' RACE. From the 5' RACE reads, TCRdb lists one entry per CDR3 protein and no DNA. The sample totals around 140,000 distinct CDR3 sequences; its top ten clones hold less than 0.3%. Per the germline V gene, CDR1 is MNHNS and CDR2 is SASEGT. CDR3 length: 13 residues. The V call is TRBV6-1, the J call TRBJ2-1. The sequence came from a human donor in good health. Some clones in this sample may be carry-over from other donors' samples. Material for sequencing was naive CXCR3- CD8+ T cells from blood. Specified subset: CD45RO-CCR7+CD27+CD95- naive CD8+ T cells lacking CXCR3 (TNR3-). This CDR3 is CASSEWVYNEQFF.